Shown below are 16 T cell receptor beta chains from a single sample sequenced in a study of blood T cell repertoires in COVID-19. Profiling relied on immunoSEQ multiplex PCR, and the TCRdb table lists in-frame clones only, not all of them. The table lists over 250,000 clones, about 87% of them singletons. Sequencing input: peripheral blood. The receptors stem from a woman between 45 and 60 years old with COVID-19, enrolled during active disease.

This clone has only a few counts. The rearrangement links TRBV5-4 to TRBJ1-2; D is possibly TRBD1 (5 bases). V dropped 5 bases and J dropped 4 bases, with 12 bases sitting between them. The CDR3 covers 13 residues. Germline V lookup: CDR1 SGHNT, CDR2 YYREEE (reference sequence). CDR3 sequence: CASREGPSYGYTF. CDR3 nucleotide sequence: TGTGCCAGCAGGGAGGGACCGAGCTATGGCTACACCTTC.

The chain is built from TRBV28 and TRBJ2-3; D unclear. The CDR3 loop spans 12 amino acids. Germline V gene sequence: CDR1 MDHEN, CDR2 SYDVKM. With 2 bases removed from V and 9 bases from J, the gap between germline ends came to 9 bases. CDR3 residues: CASSLRSRTQYF. In DNA form, the CDR3 reads TGTGCCAGCAGTTTACGGTCTAGGACGCAGTATTTT.

The chain uses TRBV6-5 and TRBJ1-5, with D perhaps matching TRBD1 (6 bases). CDR3 length equals 14 residues. Trimming stripped 6 bases from V and 7 bases from J, with 16 bases between. The germline CDR1 and CDR2 sequences are MNHEY and SVGAGI. For the CDR3, the DNA is TGTGCCAGCAGACAACAGGGAGAATTACAGCCCCAGCATTTT. Its translation: CASRQQGELQPQHF.

The rearrangement joins TRBV19 to TRBJ2-5; D not resolved. V shed 5 bases and J shed 0 bases, with 4 bases lying between them. Germline CDR1 is LNHDA and CDR2 is SQIVND (reference sequence). This CDR3 is 12 amino acids long. Here the CDR3 DNA reads TGTGCCAGTAGTTCATACCAAGAGACCCAGTACTTC. Translating it yields CASSSYQETQYF.

The V gene is TRBV11-2, the J gene TRBJ1-2; D is perhaps TRBD1 (5 bases). From germline, CDR1 is SGHAT and CDR2 FQNNGV. The CDR3 is 13 residues long. Trimming took off 1 base at V and 7 bases at J, with 10 bases between the two ends. The CDR3 loop is CASSLVGLGGYTF. CDR3 coding DNA: TGTGCCAGCAGCTTAGTGGGACTCGGTGGCTACACCTTC.

The genes are TRBV18 and TRBJ2-4; TRBD1 is a possible D gene (5 bases). The CDR3 runs 15 residues. Trimming removed 4 bases from V and 8 bases from J, with 18 bases in between. CDR1 and CDR2 from the germline V gene are KGHSH and LQKENI. The CDR3 reads CASSQGVIPGDIQYF. The CDR3 nucleotides are TGTGCCAGCTCACAAGGGGTAATCCCTGGGGACATTCAGTACTTC.

V is TRBV19 and J is TRBJ1-2; D is perhaps TRBD1 (6 bases). The germline V gene encodes CDR1 LNHDA and CDR2 SQIVND (reference sequence). This CDR3 is 14 amino acids long. Deletions cut 3 bases from V and 6 bases from J, with 14 bases between. CDR3: CASSIEGVIDGYTF. The DNA for the CDR3 is TGTGCCAGTAGTATCGAGGGGGTGATAGATGGCTACACCTTC.

This sequence joins TRBV6-6 and TRBJ2-1; 8 bases match TRBD2. From germline, CDR1 is MNHNY and CDR2 SVGAGI (reference sequence). The CDR3 is 15 residues long. The trim removed 6 bases at V and 0 bases at J, leaving 4 bases unmatched. Written as DNA, the CDR3 is TGTGCCAGCAGCCGAAGCGGGAGCTCCTACAATGAGCAGTTCTTC. This gives the protein CASSRSGSSYNEQFF.

The chain couples TRBV5-1 to TRBJ1-2; TRBD1 agrees at 7 bases. Germline-derived CDR1 and CDR2 are SGHRS and YFSETQ. V lost 0 bases to trimming and J lost 3 bases; unmatched junction nucleotides: 8. This CDR3 is 16 amino acids long. The CDR3: CASSLAWRQGDYGYTF. The CDR3 region has the DNA TGCGCCAGCAGCTTGGCCTGGAGACAGGGTGACTATGGCTACACCTTC.

The V and J genes are TRBV4-1 and TRBJ2-3; 10 bases fit TRBD2. V shed 1 base, J shed 2 bases, and the junction held 6 bases outside the gene matches. This CDR3 spans 17 amino acids. CDR1 is MGHRA, CDR2 YSYEKL, per germline. The CDR3: CASSQVSGRDDTDTQYF. The CDR3 DNA sequence: TGCGCCAGCAGCCAAGTGAGCGGGAGGGACGACACAGATACGCAGTATTTT.

The gene calls are TRBV6-1 and TRBJ2-1, with 7 bases aligning to TRBD2. The junction had 11 bases not matched to a gene; V was cut back by 3 bases and J by 6 bases. This CDR3 comprises 16 residues. Germline V lookup: CDR1 MNHNS, CDR2 SASEGT. CDR3 sequence reads: CASSETSGTFANEQFF. For the CDR3, the DNA is TGTGCCAGCAGTGAGACCAGCGGGACCTTCGCCAATGAGCAGTTCTTC.

V usage is TRBV30 and J usage is TRBJ1-6; D gene ambiguous. Germline V lookup: CDR1 GTSNPN, CDR2 SVGIG (reference sequence). V lost 3 bases to trimming and J lost 0 bases, with 21 bases between them. The CDR3 length is 19 residues. The CDR3 DNA reads as TGTGCCTGGAGCCCACGCCGGGATGGGATAATCTCCTATAATTCACCCCTCCACTTT. Its translation: CAWSPRRDGIISYNSPLHF.

This sequence joins TRBV12-5 and TRBJ2-2; TRBD1 is a possible D gene (5 bases). V dropped 5 bases and J dropped 5 bases, with 15 bases sitting between them. The CDR3 runs 15 residues. The germline CDR1 and CDR2 sequences are LGHNT and FRNRAP. The CDR3 loop reads CASGPLQGGTGELFF. The CDR3 nucleotides read TGTGCTAGTGGTCCCCTCCAGGGTGGAACCGGGGAGCTGTTTTTT.

The chain links TRBV5-4 to TRBJ2-2; D is unclear. The germline V gene has CDR1 SGHNT and CDR2 YYREEE (reference sequence). V was shortened by 0 bases and J by 4 bases, with 7 bases between the two germline ends. This CDR3 region has 14 residues. The CDR3 loop is CASSLAESTGELFF. In DNA, the CDR3 is TGTGCCAGCAGCTTGGCTGAGTCCACCGGGGAGCTGTTTTTT. The entire variable domain, with the rest obtained from reference TRBV5-4 and TRBJ2-2, is as follows: ETGVTQSPTHLIKTRGQQVTLRCSSQSGHNTVSWYQQALGQGPQFIFQYYREEENGRGNFPPRFSGLQFPNYSSELNVNALELDDSALYLCASSLAESTGELFFGEGSRLTVL.

This clone was recorded once. V and J are TRBV20-1 and TRBJ2-7; no firm D call. The V gene lost 6 bases and the J gene lost 3 bases, with 9 bases spanning the gap. Germline V gene sequence: CDR1 DFQATT, CDR2 SNEGSKA (reference sequence). CDR3 size: 11 residues. DNA for the CDR3: TGCAGTGCCACTTCGGTCTACGAGCAGTACTTC. Amino acids: CSATSVYEQYF.

The chain employs TRBV7-2 and TRBJ2-5; 15 bases line up with TRBD2. The V gene end was trimmed by 5 bases and the J gene end by 5 bases; junction bases not matched to a gene: 12. The CDR3 runs 18 residues. CDR1 SGHTA and CDR2 FQGNSA come from the germline V gene. Here the CDR3 DNA reads TGTGCCAGCAGCGACCCCGGACTAGCGGGAGGGCACGGGGAGACCCAGTACTTC. Amino acid sequence: CASSDPGLAGGHGETQYF.